A single T cell receptor beta chain is shown here with its context. Its antigen is currently unknown. Germline and junction disagree at one end, which may indicate a read error. The CDR3 runs to 13 residues. Germline V CDR1 and CDR2: MDHEN, SYDVKM. RNA transcripts yielded amplified TCR beta CDR3 regions. Initially, a first-round RT-PCR of the TCR CDR3 employed the HTBI primer set. TCRdb used MiXCR to reprocess the multiplex PCR reads, holding one entry per CDR3 protein. The sample contains hundreds of thousands of distinct CDR3 sequences, more than 14% of which appear only once. Together with thyroid ultrasound, orbital computed tomography, serum thyroxine and TRAb, clinical symptoms were used for diagnoses. Cells are PBMCs isolated from around 9.4 ml of fresh blood. The entry originates in a study of T cells in Graves' hyperthyroidism and ophthalmopathy. Overall study findings and caveats: Among clonotypes expanded in thyroid above 0.001, most were also found in blood. Ophthalmopathy and stable hyperthyroidism were told apart by a 13 V-J model.

The chain recombines TRBV28 with TRBJ2-7; TRBD1 might be the D (6 bases). This sequence originates from a woman aged 45-60 years with Graves' ophthalmopathy. Sequences were obtained from blood. The CDR3 is CASSSGQSYGQYF. In DNA, the CDR3 is TGTGCCAGCAGTTCCGGACAGTCCTACGGGCAGTACTTC.